Below are 31 T cell receptor beta chains sequenced from a single sample in a study of cytomegalovirus exposure and HLA in healthy donors. Both 60 Vbeta primers and 13 Jbeta primers went into the PCR. Assay: immunoSEQ multiplex PCR; the TCRdb copy retains only in-frame clones and omits some. The data show roughly 110,000 clones, about 84% seen once. The sequencing sample was made of PBMCs. The source of these receptors is a man aged 25-45 years in good health and CMV-seronegative.

This chain links TRBV11-2 with TRBJ2-5; 7 bases agree with TRBD2. With the DNA end fitting TRBJ2-7 better, the J assignment may be wrong. CDR1 SGHAT and CDR2 FQNNGV come from the germline V gene. The CDR3 length is 15 residues. The CDR3 DNA follows: TGTGCCAGCAGCTTAGGAGGCGGGGGACTCTACGAGCAGTACTTC. It encodes CASSLGGGGLYEQYF.

The V call is TRBV12-5, the J call TRBJ1-3, with no clear D. The CDR3 runs to 21 residues. V was trimmed by 0 bases and J by 2 bases, leaving 26 bases between them. Germline CDR1 is LGHNT and CDR2 is FRNRAP. The CDR3 loop reads CASGLVSTAGSWAKAGNTIYF. Here the CDR3 DNA reads TGTGCTAGTGGTTTGGTTTCAACTGCGGGTTCTTGGGCCAAAGCTGGAAACACCATATATTTT.

This clone was picked up a small number of times. V usage is TRBV10-1 and J usage is TRBJ1-3; D gene ambiguous. This CDR3 comprises 15 residues. Trimming pared 0 bases from V and 0 bases from J, leaving 6 bases between. Germline V gene lookup returns CDR1 WNHNN and CDR2 SYGVQD (reference sequence). CDR3 sequence reads: CASSESQSSGNTIYF. Here the CDR3 DNA reads TGCGCCAGCAGTGAGTCACAGAGCTCTGGAAACACCATATATTTT.

This clone ranks as medium-sized. The junction departs from the called germline gene at one end, perhaps through a read error. This chain connects TRBV6-5 to TRBJ2-7; TRBD1 agrees at 9 bases. Germline V gene data show CDR1 as MNHEY and CDR2 as SVGAGI. The CDR3 has 14 residues. The DNA of the CDR3 is TGTGCCAGCAGTAACTCCGGGACAGGGAACGAGCAGTACTTC. Its protein is CASSNSGTGNEQYF.

The gene calls are TRBV27 and TRBJ2-7, with TRBD1 identical over 11 bases. The trim removed 7 bases at V and 7 bases at J, leaving 6 bases unmatched. The germline V gene encodes CDR1 MNHEY and CDR2 SMNVEV (reference sequence). This CDR3 is built from 13 residues. CDR3 bases: TGTGCCAGCACCGGACAGGGGGCTCGGGAGCAGTACTTC. It encodes CASTGQGAREQYF.

The chain is built from TRBV30 and TRBJ2-7, with TRBD2 as a possible D gene (6 bases). Germline V gene sequence: CDR1 GTSNPN, CDR2 SVGIG (reference sequence). Trimming removed 3 bases from V and 4 bases from J, with 10 bases in between. The CDR3 length is 12 residues. This CDR3 reads CAWSPRGYEQYF. CDR3 nucleotide sequence: TGTGCCTGGAGCCCACGGGGGTACGAGCAGTACTTC.

The gene calls are TRBV19 and TRBJ1-5; 11 nucleotides line up with TRBD1. Germline values: CDR1 LNHDA, CDR2 SQIVND (reference sequence). The CDR3 runs 20 residues. J gave up 3 bases and V 2 bases, and 15 bases lay outside the gene matches. The chain's CDR3 is CASSISPDRGQRRHNQPQHF. DNA for the CDR3: TGTGCCAGTAGTATAAGTCCGGACAGGGGGCAGAGAAGGCACAATCAGCCCCAGCATTTT.

This clone occurred a few times. J is TRBJ1-1 and V is TRBV5-1; no clear D. The V end was cut by 0 bases, the J end by 2 bases, with 8 bases between. Germline CDR1 reads SGHRS; CDR2 reads YFSETQ. CDR3 length equals 14 residues. The CDR3 here is CASSLDLPNTEAFF. In DNA form, the CDR3 reads TGCGCCAGCAGCTTGGACCTACCTAACACTGAAGCTTTCTTT.

The CDR3 is CASSLTGYTEAFF. The CDR3 bases are TGTGCCAGCAGTCTGACAGGGTACACTGAAGCTTTCTTT. This rearrangement joins TRBV28 to TRBJ1-1; 7 nucleotides agree with TRBD1. Germline CDR1 is MDHEN and CDR2 is SYDVKM. J gave up 3 bases and V 5 bases, and 3 bases lay outside the gene matches. The CDR3 sequence is 13 residues long.

The CDR3 DNA is TGTGCCAGCAGTGCCAGGGCGGAAGGTCAAGCTTTCTTT. This encodes CASSARAEGQAFF. The chain is built from TRBV6-4 and TRBJ1-1; maybe TRBD1 (5 bases). CDR3 length: 13 amino acids. Germline lookup yields CDR1 MRHNA and CDR2 SNTAGT. V was trimmed by 4 bases and J by 9 bases, leaving 15 bases between them.

The rearrangement uses TRBV28 and TRBJ2-7; maybe TRBD2 (5 bases). This CDR3 has 17 residues. Trimming removed 6 bases at V and 1 base at J, with 22 bases between. Germline V gene sequence: CDR1 MDHEN, CDR2 SYDVKM. CDR3 coding DNA: TGTGCCAGCAGCCCTCAGTTGGGCCGGGGTCCGTCCTACGAGCAGTACTTC. It translates to CASSPQLGRGPSYEQYF.

V and J are TRBV6-1 and TRBJ2-2; D possibly corresponds to TRBD1 (6 bases). The germline V gene has CDR1 MNHNS and CDR2 SASEGT. V lost 7 bases and J 2 bases, leaving 11 bases between the germline ends. This CDR3 comprises 14 residues. The chain's CDR3 is CASILRGNTGELFF. The CDR3 DNA reads TGTGCCAGCATCCTCAGGGGAAACACCGGGGAGCTGTTTTTT.

In this sample, this clone turned up a few times. V is TRBV29-1 and J is TRBJ1-1; possibly TRBD1 for D (6 bases). The V end was cut by 7 bases, the J end by 1 base, with 10 bases between. The V gene's germline CDR1 is SQVTM and CDR2 ANQGSEA. The CDR3 runs 12 residues. The CDR3 coding sequence is TGCAGCGGCGGACAGACGAACACTGAAGCTTTCTTT. Translating it yields CSGGQTNTEAFF.

This sequence joins TRBV6-8 and TRBJ2-7, with 7 positions matching TRBD2. The CDR3 has 14 amino acids. Losses at the gene ends were 8 bases for V and 4 bases for J; bases not matched to a gene: 11. CDR1 is MNHGY, CDR2 SAAAGT, per germline. The CDR3 bases are TGTGCCAGCGGGACGGCTAGCGGACTTTACGAGCAGTACTTC. It yields the protein CASGTASGLYEQYF.

The chain couples TRBV2 to TRBJ2-2; D unresolved. CDR1 and CDR2 from the germline V gene are SNHLY and FYNNEI. The CDR3 loop spans 17 amino acids. The V end was cut by 5 bases, the J end by 6 bases, with 22 bases between. The CDR3 reads CASSPLLPLSLAGELFF. The CDR3 nucleotides read TGTGCCAGCAGTCCCCTCCTGCCCCTAAGCCTTGCCGGGGAGCTGTTTTTT.

This clone was seen more than once but under ten times. V gene TRBV6-1 combines with J gene TRBJ2-7, with D possibly TRBD1 on 6 matching bases. Germline CDR1 is MNHNS and CDR2 is SASEGT. The CDR3 has 12 amino acids. V lost 6 bases and J lost 1, with 7 bases in between. CDR3 DNA: TGTGCCAGCAGGGACAGTTCCTACGAGCAGTACTTC. Protein: CASRDSSYEQYF.

The chain employs TRBV19 and TRBJ2-3; TRBD1 aligns across 8 bases. The germline gives CDR1 LNHDA, CDR2 SQIVND (reference sequence). This CDR3 is built from 14 residues. V lost 5 bases and J lost 6; bases outside the gene matches: 7. The chain's CDR3 is CASSLGQAKDTQYF. CDR3 bases: TGTGCCAGTAGTCTGGGACAGGCCAAGGATACGCAGTATTTT.

The chain joins TRBV5-6 to TRBJ2-7, with D unclear. Trimming pared 3 bases from V and 3 bases from J, leaving 7 bases between. This CDR3 comprises 12 residues. Germline assignment: CDR1 SGHDT and CDR2 YYEEEE. As DNA, the CDR3 is TGTGCCAGCAGCTCTTCCTACTACGAGCAGTACTTC. Translating it yields CASSSSYYEQYF.

The CDR3 DNA sequence: TGTGCCAGCGCGGAGGGACCCGAAAAACTGTTTTTT. Amino acids: CASAEGPEKLFF. The chain couples TRBV4-2 to TRBJ1-4; perhaps TRBD1 as D (5 bases). CDR1 LGHNA and CDR2 YNFKEQ come from the germline V gene. The CDR3 is 12 residues long. The V end lost 8 bases, the J end lost 8 bases, and 12 bases lay between the germline ends.

The chain joins TRBV13 to TRBJ1-1; the D gene is possibly TRBD1 (6 bases). Germline CDR1 reads PRHDT; CDR2 reads FYEKMQ (reference sequence). The germline V and J ends were trimmed by 8 bases and 8 bases, with 18 bases remaining between them. The CDR3 is 13 residues long. CDR3 sequence: CASGRTAPLEAFF. The CDR3 DNA reads TGTGCCAGCGGAAGGACAGCACCGTTAGAAGCTTTCTTT.

The chain recombines TRBV12-5 with TRBJ1-5; D unclear. The length of the CDR3 is 11 residues. V lost 2 bases to trimming and J lost 9 bases, with 5 bases between them. Germline CDR1 LGHNT, CDR2 FRNRAP. The CDR3, as DNA: TGTGCTAGTGGTTTGCTATGGCCCCAGCATTTT. This gives the protein CASGLLWPQHF.

This clone was picked up one time. The J gene is TRBJ2-3, the V gene TRBV27, with 7 bases fitting TRBD1. CDR1 MNHEY and CDR2 SMNVEV come from the germline V gene (reference sequence). The junction had 8 bases not matched to a gene; V was cut back by 10 bases and J by 4 bases. CDR3 length: 13 residues. CDR3 in DNA: TGTGCCACAAGCGAGGGGGCCGCAGATACGCAGTATTTT. It yields the protein CATSEGAADTQYF.

This clone was detected a few times. The V gene is TRBV5-1, the J gene TRBJ2-1, with 9 positions matching TRBD1. The germline V gene encodes CDR1 SGHRS and CDR2 YFSETQ. With 4 bases clipped from V and 7 bases from J, the junction kept 9 bases outside the gene matches. The CDR3 is 15 amino acids. The CDR3 nucleotides are TGCGCCAGCAGCCCTACAGGGGGCGCGGAGAATGAGCAGTTCTTC. Translating it yields CASSPTGGAENEQFF.

J is TRBJ1-1 and V is TRBV4-2; TRBD1 matches 9 bases. Per germline, CDR1 LGHNA and CDR2 YNFKEQ. With 1 base clipped from V and 4 bases from J, the junction kept 4 bases outside the gene matches. The CDR3 has 15 amino acids. The CDR3 loop is CASSQVGTGFTEAFF. The DNA of the CDR3 is TGTGCCAGCAGCCAAGTTGGGACAGGGTTCACTGAAGCTTTCTTT.

The gene calls are TRBV29-1 and TRBJ2-1; TRBD2 is a possible D gene (6 bases). Germline CDR1 is SQVTM and CDR2 is ANQGSEA. V lost 2 bases to trimming and J lost 0 bases, with 11 bases between them. This CDR3 comprises 15 residues. CDR3 coding DNA: TGCAGCGTTGAAACGGGGGAGAACTCCTACAATGAGCAGTTCTTC. It yields the protein CSVETGENSYNEQFF.

The chain employs TRBV7-2 and TRBJ1-1; D is unclear. Germline V CDR1 and CDR2: SGHTA, FQGNSA. CDR3 length: 13 amino acids. The V end lost 3 bases, the J end lost 9 bases, and 14 bases lay between the germline ends. The CDR3 reads CASSFPRGLKAFF. The CDR3 coding sequence is TGTGCCAGCAGCTTCCCTAGAGGATTAAAAGCTTTCTTT.

V and J are TRBV27 and TRBJ2-7, with TRBD2 identical over 9 bases. This CDR3 region has 15 residues. The J segment lost 3 bases and the V segment lost 3 bases, leaving 6 bases of the junction unmatched. The germline V gene has CDR1 MNHEY and CDR2 SMNVEV (reference sequence). In nucleotides, the CDR3 is TGTGCCAGCAGTTTCCCCGCGGGGGGGATCTACGAGCAGTACTTC. The encoded protein is CASSFPAGGIYEQYF.

The chain recombines TRBV11-2 with TRBJ2-3; 12 nucleotides line up with TRBD2. Germline V gene lookup returns CDR1 SGHAT and CDR2 FQNNGV. The CDR3 has 14 residues. V gave up 5 bases and J gave up 9 bases; unmatched junction bases: 6. The CDR3 DNA follows: TGTGCCAGCAGCCTAGCGGGAGGGCCAGGCACGCAGTATTTT. Its protein is CASSLAGGPGTQYF.

This chain joins TRBV6-1 and TRBJ1-5; 8 nucleotides match TRBD1. The junction had 4 bases not matched to a gene; V was cut back by 10 bases and J by 2 bases. The germline V gene has CDR1 MNHNS and CDR2 SASEGT. The CDR3 runs 13 residues. CDR3 DNA: TGTGCCACCCAGGGGGCCGGCAATCAGCCCCAGCATTTT. It is translated as CATQGAGNQPQHF.

The chain has TRBV28 and TRBJ1-2; the D gene is possibly TRBD1 (6 bases). Trimming stripped 6 bases from V and 4 bases from J, with 15 bases between. This CDR3 contains 14 residues. Germline CDR1 and CDR2: MDHEN and SYDVKM. CDR3 loop: CASSPPGHRYGYTF. CDR3 nucleotides: TGTGCCAGCAGCCCACCGGGACATCGCTATGGCTACACCTTC.

This clone was found a few times. The gene calls are TRBV6-5 and TRBJ2-7; 7 positions agree with TRBD1. The CDR3 is 13 amino acids. CDR1 MNHEY and CDR2 SVGAGI come from the germline V gene. V was clipped by 6 bases and J by 2 bases; unmatched bases: 4. CDR3 residues: CASRGTATYEQYF. As DNA, the CDR3 is TGTGCCAGCAGAGGGACAGCGACCTACGAGCAGTACTTC.